Each of the 22 T cell receptor beta chains below was sequenced from the same sample in a study of blood T cell repertoires in COVID-19. Libraries were prepared by immunoSEQ multiplex PCR; TCRdb keeps only in-frame clonotypes and omits some of them. This sample has 50,000 to 70,000 clones, with about 70% found just once. Sequencing was carried out using peripheral blood. The receptor set was obtained from a man aged 45-65 years with active or convalescent COVID-19.

The J gene is TRBJ2-5, the V gene TRBV5-8, with D perhaps TRBD1 (5 bases). Germline V gene data show CDR1 as SGHTS and CDR2 as YDEGEE. V was shortened by 6 bases and J by 3 bases, with 18 bases between the two germline ends. There are 15 residues in the CDR3. The CDR3 protein is CASTLGRTPEETQYF. The CDR3 DNA follows: TGTGCCAGCACCCTTGGGCGGACACCTGAAGAGACCCAGTACTTC.

Note on this clone: This same CDR3 is encoded by further DNA sequences in the sample. The chain carries TRBV9 and TRBJ2-3; 13 positions agree with TRBD2. The CDR3 contains 16 residues. In germline, CDR1 is SGDLS, CDR2 YYNGEE. The trim removed 8 bases at V and 3 bases at J, leaving 9 bases unmatched. The CDR3 loop reads CASSFGLAGVTDTQYF. CDR3 DNA sequence: TGTGCCAGTAGCTTCGGACTAGCGGGAGTAACAGATACGCAGTATTTT.

DNA of the CDR3: TGTGCCAGCAGCTTAGACCTCGGGAGTGGGGACACCGGGGAGCTGTTTTTT. Translating gives CASSLDLGSGDTGELFF. This chain joins TRBV7-8 and TRBJ2-2, with a weak D call TRBD2 (6 bases). V was trimmed by 1 base and J by 3 bases, leaving 15 bases between them. CDR1 SGHVS and CDR2 FQNEAQ come from the germline V gene. This CDR3 region has 17 residues.

V is TRBV7-2 and J is TRBJ2-2, with D maybe TRBD2 (5 bases). V was clipped by 7 bases and J by 5 bases, with 14 bases between them. This CDR3 has 14 residues. Germline CDR1 SGHTA, CDR2 FQGNSA. CDR3 in amino acids: CASTQEAATGELFF. Written as DNA, the CDR3 is TGTGCCAGCACCCAGGAGGCGGCGACCGGGGAGCTGTTTTTT. Using reference TRBV7-2 and TRBJ2-2 for the parts outside the CDR3, the full variable domain is GAGVSQSPSNKVTEKGKDVELRCDPISGHTALYWYRQSLGQGLEFLIYFQGNSAPDKSGLPSDRFSAERTGGSVSTLTIQRTQQEDSAVYLCASTQEAATGELFFGEGSRLTVL.

The V and J genes are TRBV4-1 and TRBJ1-2; D is unresolved. CDR3 size: 14 residues. The germline V gene has CDR1 MGHRA and CDR2 YSYEKL. The V end was cut by 0 bases, the J end by 8 bases, with 13 bases between. The CDR3 region has the DNA TGCGCCAGCAGCCAAGATATAGCCCTCGGGGGCTACACCTTC. It codes for CASSQDIALGGYTF.

This clone showed up just a few times. The chain is built from TRBV29-1 and TRBJ1-1; perhaps TRBD1 as D (6 bases). Germline CDR1 reads SQVTM; CDR2 reads ANQGSEA. The CDR3 extends over 12 amino acids. V lost 4 bases, J lost 4 bases, and 10 bases lay in between. The CDR3 region is CSVVSGVTEAFF. As DNA, the CDR3 is TGCAGCGTTGTTTCAGGGGTCACTGAAGCTTTCTTT.

V and J are TRBV10-3 and TRBJ1-1; D call uncertain. The CDR3 contains 14 residues. With 3 bases removed from V and 5 bases from J, the gap between germline ends came to 13 bases. Looked up from germline, CDR1 is ENHRY and CDR2 is SYGVKD. The CDR3 is CAISDGGAITEAFF. The CDR3 nucleotides are TGTGCCATCAGTGACGGCGGAGCAATTACTGAAGCTTTCTTT.

The chain recombines TRBV7-9 with TRBJ1-1; possibly TRBD1 for D (5 bases). This CDR3 contains 14 residues. V was cut by 1 base and J by 6 bases, with 12 bases left in between. Germline CDR1 is SEHNR and CDR2 is FQNEAQ (reference sequence). CDR3 loop: CASSLVGGEAEAFF. In DNA form, the CDR3 reads TGTGCCAGCAGCTTAGTGGGGGGGGAAGCTGAAGCTTTCTTT.

The CDR3 loop is CASSDERNSPLHF. CDR3 in DNA: TGTGCCAGCAGTGACGAGCGTAATTCACCCCTCCACTTT. The chain recombines TRBV6-1 with TRBJ1-6, with D unresolved. This CDR3 spans 13 amino acids. The germline V gene encodes CDR1 MNHNS and CDR2 SASEGT. The V end lost 3 bases, the J end lost 6 bases, and 6 bases lay between the germline ends.

The chain combines TRBV30 with TRBJ1-5, with D uncertain. The CDR3 runs to 13 residues. Trimming stripped 4 bases from V and 4 bases from J, with 11 bases between. The germline V gene encodes CDR1 GTSNPN and CDR2 SVGIG (reference sequence). CDR3 in amino acids: CAWNVGVNQPQHF. DNA of the CDR3: TGTGCCTGGAACGTGGGAGTAAATCAGCCCCAGCATTTT.

The genes are TRBV9 and TRBJ1-5, with D unresolved. Germline lookup yields CDR1 SGDLS and CDR2 YYNGEE. The CDR3 runs to 14 residues. V was clipped by 0 bases and J by 4 bases, with 8 bases between them. CDR3 coding DNA: TGTGCCAGCAGCGTAGACGGAGCAAATCAGCCCCAGCATTTT. Translated, it gives CASSVDGANQPQHF.

This clone was seen just once. The genes are TRBV5-1 and TRBJ1-2; possible D gene TRBD1, 6 bases. CDR1 and CDR2 (germline): SGHRS, YFSETQ. This CDR3 region has 14 residues. Trimming took 2 bases from V and 6 from J, leaving 14 bases between them. Here the CDR3 DNA reads TGCGCCAGCAGCTTAGAGCGGGGGCGGAATGGCTACACCTTC. It encodes CASSLERGRNGYTF.

The V gene is TRBV6-1, the J gene TRBJ1-6; D gene ambiguous. The V end was cut by 3 bases, the J end by 9 bases, with 6 bases between. Germline V lookup: CDR1 MNHNS, CDR2 SASEGT. CDR3 length: 12 amino acids. The DNA for the CDR3 is TGTGCCAGCAGTGACCTGAGTTCACCCCTCCACTTT. This encodes CASSDLSSPLHF.

The rearrangement links TRBV30 to TRBJ2-1; a possible D gene is TRBD1 (5 bases). V dropped 0 bases and J dropped 3 bases, with 9 bases sitting between them. This CDR3 is 14 amino acids long. CDR1 GTSNPN and CDR2 SVGIG come from the germline V gene (reference sequence). CDR3 nucleotide sequence: TGTGCCTGGAGTGTAGTCCAGGGCTACAATGAGCAGTTCTTC. Translated, it gives CAWSVVQGYNEQFF.

This clone turned up a few times. This chain joins TRBV7-9 and TRBJ2-7, with 8 bases identical to TRBD1. The CDR3 length is 14 residues. Per germline, CDR1 SEHNR and CDR2 FQNEAQ (reference sequence). The trim removed 4 bases at V and 1 base at J, leaving 3 bases unmatched. DNA of the CDR3: TGTGCCAGCAGCTGGACAGGGACATCCTACGAGCAGTACTTC. It translates to CASSWTGTSYEQYF.

CDR3 region: CASSLSRAGPYNEQFF. The CDR3 coding sequence is TGTGCCAGCAGCTTAAGTCGAGCGGGACCCTACAATGAGCAGTTCTTC. The chain employs TRBV7-2 and TRBJ2-1; 7 nucleotides agree with TRBD2. CDR3 size: 16 residues. Germline CDR1 reads SGHTA; CDR2 reads FQGNSA. The V segment lost 2 bases and the J segment 2 bases; nucleotides outside the gene matches: 6.

For the CDR3, the DNA is TGTGCCAGCCACAGGGGTGGTGGCTACACCTTC. Encoded protein: CASHRGGGYTF. This chain links TRBV2 with TRBJ1-2, with 7 positions matching TRBD1. The germline gives CDR1 SNHLY, CDR2 FYNNEI. With 8 bases clipped from V and 7 bases from J, the junction kept 4 bases outside the gene matches. The CDR3 length is 11 residues.

This sequence joins TRBV27 and TRBJ2-5, with TRBD2 matching 14 bases. This CDR3 has 18 amino acids. Germline trimming cut 2 bases from V and 4 bases from J; bases unmatched to any gene: 9. CDR1 MNHEY and CDR2 SMNVEV come from the germline V gene (reference sequence). CDR3: CASSLGLAGGTGTETQYF. CDR3 nucleotides: TGTGCCAGCAGTTTAGGACTAGCGGGGGGTACGGGGACAGAGACCCAGTACTTC.

The chain joins TRBV27 to TRBJ1-4; D remains ambiguous. Germline CDR1 and CDR2: MNHEY and SMNVEV (reference sequence). The CDR3 has 14 amino acids. V lost 0 bases, J lost 7 bases, and 9 bases lay in between. The CDR3 sequence: CASSLSVLAEKLFF. The CDR3 nucleotides read TGTGCCAGCAGTTTATCGGTCCTAGCTGAAAAACTGTTTTTT.

Many counts were recorded for this clone. The V gene is TRBV7-3, the J gene TRBJ2-3; 8 bases are shared with TRBD2. Per the germline V gene, CDR1 is SGHTA and CDR2 is FQGTGA. This CDR3 is 16 amino acids long. V dropped 2 bases and J dropped 2; count of bases not matched to a gene: 6. CDR3 bases: TGTGCCAGCAGCTTAGGCGGGGGGCCCCCCACAGATACGCAGTATTTT. Translating it yields CASSLGGGPPTDTQYF.

Only a few counts were recorded for this clone. The V call is TRBV19, the J call TRBJ1-5; D is unresolved. V lost 10 bases, J lost 7 bases, and 20 bases lay in between. The V gene's germline CDR1 is LNHDA and CDR2 SQIVND (reference sequence). The CDR3 sequence is 14 residues long. This CDR3 reads CATKPHKEEQPQHF. As DNA, the CDR3 is TGTGCCACCAAACCTCATAAGGAGGAGCAGCCCCAGCATTTT.

This sequence joins TRBV5-6 and TRBJ2-3; a possible D gene is TRBD2 (5 bases). V was cut by 2 bases and J by 0 bases, with 13 bases left in between. The CDR3 has 16 residues. Germline V lookup: CDR1 SGHDT, CDR2 YYEEEE. CDR3 in DNA: TGTGCCAGCAGCTTTCTAGGGAGTGGTAGCACAGATACGCAGTATTTT. Encoded protein: CASSFLGSGSTDTQYF.